This T cell receptor (beta chain) was sequenced for a study of blood T cell repertoires in COVID-19. Study-wide background: Both acute and convalescent COVID-19 samples were obtained from the United States, Italy and Spain. Sources were T cells, B-cell-depleted T cells, or PBMCs; the material itself was cDNA or gDNA.

Source study methods: Quantification of nucleated cells was approximated via reference gene primer amplification. Assay used: immunoSEQ multiplex PCR; TCRdb lists only in-frame clones, some missing. That table supplies the V and J calls and clone size; D and trimming were determined from the DNA. The sample holds about 86,000 clones, 65% to 85% seen once. Trimming removed 7 bases from V and 2 bases from J, with 9 bases in between. Germline V CDR1 and CDR2: MNHEY, SVGAGI. This CDR3 region has 13 residues. The TCR sequence derives from an elderly woman with active or convalescent COVID-19. V gene TRBV6-5 combines with J gene TRBJ1-3; the D is unclear. Specimen: peripheral blood. CDR3 in amino acids: CASILTAGNTIYF. DNA for the CDR3: TGTGCCAGCATTCTTACGGCTGGAAACACCATATATTTT.